This note documents a single T cell receptor (beta chain) sequence. What it binds is unknown. The sample belongs to a study of response to subunit inactivated influenza vaccine. Study observations and caveats: Each seasonal flu vaccination may recruit only limited new T cells, authors suggested.

Trimming left V 8 bases short and J 0 bases short, with 14 bases between. This CDR3 is 13 amino acids long. The germline V gene has CDR1 DFQATT and CDR2 SNEGSKA (reference sequence). Using its own MiXCR run on the RT-PCR reads, TCRdb lists one record per CDR3 protein. The table shows about 310,000 distinct CDR3 sequences, with 20% to 25% occurring only once. Here the sequenced sample was PBMCs from blood, taken approximately 20 months after vaccination. The chain is built from TRBV20-1 and TRBJ2-7; possibly TRBD2 for D (5 bases). This receptor was taken from a man aged 45-69 years who received an inactivated influenza vaccine. The CDR3 loop reads CSLSDRDSYEQYF. CDR3 in DNA: TGCAGTCTTAGTGACCGGGACTCCTACGAGCAGTACTTC.